This TCR beta chain came from a study of control samples from healthy donors and cancer patients. Assay used: immunoSEQ multiplex PCR; TCRdb lists only in-frame clones, some missing. Of around 100,000 clones detected, 80% to 95% appear once; the ten largest clones hold around 3%. CDR3 size: 17 residues. Germline CDR1 MRHNA, CDR2 SNTAGT. V was pared by 2 bases and J by 5 bases, with 19 bases between. This TCR came from a human donor in good health. The donor label of this sample is uncertain. What was sequenced was blood. The chain carries TRBV6-4 and TRBJ2-1, with D perhaps TRBD2 (7 bases). The CDR3 DNA sequence: TGTGCCAGCAGTGACCGAGGGGGGGGCCTCCTCAACAATGAGCAGTTCTTC. Residues: CASSDRGGGLLNNEQFF.